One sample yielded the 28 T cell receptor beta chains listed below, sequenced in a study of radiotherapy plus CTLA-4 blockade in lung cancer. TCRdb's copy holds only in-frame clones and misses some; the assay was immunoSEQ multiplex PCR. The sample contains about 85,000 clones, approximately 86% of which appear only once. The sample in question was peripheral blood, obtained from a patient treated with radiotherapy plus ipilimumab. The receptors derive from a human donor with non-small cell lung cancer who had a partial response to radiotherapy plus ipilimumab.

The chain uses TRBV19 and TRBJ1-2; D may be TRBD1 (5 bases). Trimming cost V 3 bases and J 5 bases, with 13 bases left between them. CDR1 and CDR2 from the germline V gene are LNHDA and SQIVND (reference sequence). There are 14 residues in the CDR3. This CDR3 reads CASSISRGNYGYTF. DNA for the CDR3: TGTGCCAGTAGTATTAGTCGGGGGAATTATGGCTACACCTTC. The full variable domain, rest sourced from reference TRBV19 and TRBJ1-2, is DGGITQSPKYLFRKEGQNVTLSCEQNLNHDAMYWYRQDPGQGLRLIYYSQIVNDFQKGDIAEGYSVSREKKESFPLTVTSAQKNPTAFYLCASSISRGNYGYTFGSGTRLTVV.

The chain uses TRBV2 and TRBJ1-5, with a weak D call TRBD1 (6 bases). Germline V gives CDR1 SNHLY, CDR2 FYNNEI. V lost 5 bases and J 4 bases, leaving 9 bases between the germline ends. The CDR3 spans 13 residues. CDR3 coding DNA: TGTGCCAGCAGTCTAGGACAGAATCAGCCCCAGCATTTT. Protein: CASSLGQNQPQHF.

CDR3 region: CASSPPGFQETQYF. In DNA form, the CDR3 reads TGTGCCAGTAGTCCCCCAGGGTTCCAAGAGACCCAGTACTTC. The genes are TRBV19 and TRBJ2-5, with D possibly matching TRBD1 (5 bases). Trimming pared 5 bases from V and 1 base from J, leaving 11 bases between. CDR1 and CDR2 (germline): LNHDA, SQIVND (reference sequence). The CDR3 has 14 residues.

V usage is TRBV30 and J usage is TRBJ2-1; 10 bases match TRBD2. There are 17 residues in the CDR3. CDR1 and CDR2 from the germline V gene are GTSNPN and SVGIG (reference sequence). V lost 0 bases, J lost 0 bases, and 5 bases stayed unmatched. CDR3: CAWSVTRTSGSYNEQFF. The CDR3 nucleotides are TGTGCCTGGAGTGTAACAAGGACTAGCGGCTCCTACAATGAGCAGTTCTTC.

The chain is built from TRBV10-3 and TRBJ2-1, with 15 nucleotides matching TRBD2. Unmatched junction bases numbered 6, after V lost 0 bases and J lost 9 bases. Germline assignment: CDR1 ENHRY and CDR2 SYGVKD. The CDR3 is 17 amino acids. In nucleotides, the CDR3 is TGTGCCATCAGTGAGTCACCGGGACTAGCGGGAGGTTTTGAGCAGTTCTTC. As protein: CAISESPGLAGGFEQFF.

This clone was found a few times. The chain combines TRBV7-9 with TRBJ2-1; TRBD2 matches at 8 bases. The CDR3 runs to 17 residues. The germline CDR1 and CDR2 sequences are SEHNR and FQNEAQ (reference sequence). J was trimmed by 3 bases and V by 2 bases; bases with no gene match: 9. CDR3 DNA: TGTGCCAGCAGCTTATGGTCCGGGGGGGCAAACTACAATGAGCAGTTCTTC. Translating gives CASSLWSGGANYNEQFF.

DNA of the CDR3: TGTGCCAGCAGCTTTTCGGCGGGACACCAAGAGACCCAGTACTTC. Residues: CASSFSAGHQETQYF. The chain uses TRBV11-2 and TRBJ2-5; tentatively, D is TRBD2 (6 bases). The CDR3 covers 15 residues. Germline V lookup: CDR1 SGHAT, CDR2 FQNNGV. V was shortened by 3 bases and J by 0 bases, with 11 bases between the two germline ends.

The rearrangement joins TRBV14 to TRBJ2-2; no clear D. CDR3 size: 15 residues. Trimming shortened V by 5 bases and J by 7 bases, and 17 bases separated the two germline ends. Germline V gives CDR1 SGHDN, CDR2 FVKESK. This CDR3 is CASSDALPSGGELFF. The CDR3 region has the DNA TGTGCCAGCAGCGATGCGTTACCCTCCGGCGGGGAGCTGTTTTTT.

The CDR3, as DNA: TGTGCCAGCAGTGAAGCAGGGGTGGGACCAAACACCATATATTTT. Its translation is CASSEAGVGPNTIYF. The chain uses TRBV25-1 and TRBJ1-3; possibly TRBD1 for D (6 bases). V dropped 2 bases and J dropped 6 bases, with 14 bases sitting between them. Germline values: CDR1 MGHDK, CDR2 SYGVNS. There are 15 residues in the CDR3.

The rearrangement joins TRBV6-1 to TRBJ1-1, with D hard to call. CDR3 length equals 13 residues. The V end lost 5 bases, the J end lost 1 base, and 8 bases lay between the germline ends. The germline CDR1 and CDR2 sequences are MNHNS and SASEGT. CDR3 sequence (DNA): TGTGCCAGCAGTCGGGTGCCGAACACTGAAGCTTTCTTT. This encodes CASSRVPNTEAFF.

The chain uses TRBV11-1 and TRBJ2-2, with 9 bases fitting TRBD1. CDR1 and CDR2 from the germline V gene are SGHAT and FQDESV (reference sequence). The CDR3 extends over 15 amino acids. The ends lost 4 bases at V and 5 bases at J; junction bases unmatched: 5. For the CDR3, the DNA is TGTGCCAGCAGCTCTACCGGGACAGGGACCGGGGAGCTGTTTTTT. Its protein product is CASSSTGTGTGELFF.

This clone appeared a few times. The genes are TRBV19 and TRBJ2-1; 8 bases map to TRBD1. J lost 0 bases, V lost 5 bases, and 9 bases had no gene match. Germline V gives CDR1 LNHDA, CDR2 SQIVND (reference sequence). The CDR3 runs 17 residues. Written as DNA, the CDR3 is TGTGCCAGTAGTGGAGAATCAGGGGGCGCCTCCTACAATGAGCAGTTCTTC. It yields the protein CASSGESGGASYNEQFF.

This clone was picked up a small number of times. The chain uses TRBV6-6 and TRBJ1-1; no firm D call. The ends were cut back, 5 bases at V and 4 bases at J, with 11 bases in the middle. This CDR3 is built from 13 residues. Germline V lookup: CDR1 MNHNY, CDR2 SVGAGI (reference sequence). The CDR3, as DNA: TGTGCCAGCAGTCGTACAGTCCTCACTGAAGCTTTCTTT. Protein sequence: CASSRTVLTEAFF.

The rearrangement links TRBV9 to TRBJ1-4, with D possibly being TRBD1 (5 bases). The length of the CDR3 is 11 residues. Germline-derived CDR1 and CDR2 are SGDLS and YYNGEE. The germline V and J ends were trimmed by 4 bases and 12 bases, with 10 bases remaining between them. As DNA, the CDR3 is TGTGCCAGCAGCACCTCAGGGCAACTGTTTTTT. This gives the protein CASSTSGQLFF.

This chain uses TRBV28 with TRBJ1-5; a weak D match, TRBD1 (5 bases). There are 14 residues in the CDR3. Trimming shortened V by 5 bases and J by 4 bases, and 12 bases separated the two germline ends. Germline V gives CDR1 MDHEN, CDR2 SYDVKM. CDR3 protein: CASSLVRANQPQHF. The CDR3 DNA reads TGTGCCAGCAGTCTGGTCAGGGCAAATCAGCCCCAGCATTTT.

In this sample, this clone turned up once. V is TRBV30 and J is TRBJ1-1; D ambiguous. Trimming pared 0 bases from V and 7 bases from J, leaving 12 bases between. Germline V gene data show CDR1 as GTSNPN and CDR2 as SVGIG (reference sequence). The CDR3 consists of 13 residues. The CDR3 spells CAWSVRGRSEAFF. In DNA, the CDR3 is TGTGCCTGGAGTGTACGAGGAAGAAGTGAAGCTTTCTTT.

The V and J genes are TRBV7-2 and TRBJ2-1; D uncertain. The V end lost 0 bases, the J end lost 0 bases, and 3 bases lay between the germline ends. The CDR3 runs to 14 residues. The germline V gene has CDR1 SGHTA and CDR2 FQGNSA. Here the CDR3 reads CASSLAASYNEQFF. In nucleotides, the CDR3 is TGTGCCAGCAGCTTAGCGGCCTCCTACAATGAGCAGTTCTTC.

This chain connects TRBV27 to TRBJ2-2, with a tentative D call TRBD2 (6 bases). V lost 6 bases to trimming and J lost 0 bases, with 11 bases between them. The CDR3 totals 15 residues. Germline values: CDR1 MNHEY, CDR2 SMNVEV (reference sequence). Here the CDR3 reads CASRALASNTGELFF. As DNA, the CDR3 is TGTGCCAGCAGGGCACTAGCATCGAACACCGGGGAGCTGTTTTTT.

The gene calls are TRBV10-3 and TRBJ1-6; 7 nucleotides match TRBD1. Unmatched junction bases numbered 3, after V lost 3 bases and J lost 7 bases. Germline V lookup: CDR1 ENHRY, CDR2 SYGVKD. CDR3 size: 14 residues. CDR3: CAISEGGANSPLHF. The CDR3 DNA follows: TGTGCCATCAGTGAAGGGGGCGCAAATTCACCCCTCCACTTT.

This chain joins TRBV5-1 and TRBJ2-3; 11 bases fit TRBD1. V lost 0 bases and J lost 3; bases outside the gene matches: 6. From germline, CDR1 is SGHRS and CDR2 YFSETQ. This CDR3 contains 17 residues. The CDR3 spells CASSLEDRGLLTDTQYF. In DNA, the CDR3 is TGCGCCAGCAGCTTGGAGGACAGGGGGCTGCTGACAGATACGCAGTATTTT.

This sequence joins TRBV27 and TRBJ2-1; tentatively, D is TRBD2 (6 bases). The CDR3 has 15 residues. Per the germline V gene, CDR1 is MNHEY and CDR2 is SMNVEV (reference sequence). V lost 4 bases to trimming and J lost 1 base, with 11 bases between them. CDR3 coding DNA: TGTGCCAGCAGTTACGGGAGTGGGTCCTACAATGAGCAGTTCTTC. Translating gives CASSYGSGSYNEQFF.

Written as DNA, the CDR3 is TGTGCCAGCAGCGTGGGACAGAGCTCCTACGAGCAGTACTTC. Its translation is CASSVGQSSYEQYF. This chain links TRBV9 with TRBJ2-7, with 7 bases identical to TRBD1. Germline CDR1 and CDR2: SGDLS and YYNGEE. The CDR3 loop spans 14 amino acids. J lost 0 bases, V lost 2 bases, and 2 bases had no gene match.

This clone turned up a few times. This CDR3 is CATSRDRVYSNQPQHF. For the CDR3, the DNA is TGTGCCACCAGCAGAGACAGGGTGTATAGCAATCAGCCCCAGCATTTT. This chain uses TRBV15 with TRBJ1-5, with TRBD1 as a possible D gene (5 bases). V shed 0 bases and J shed 0 bases, with 9 bases lying between them. Germline V lookup: CDR1 LNHNV, CDR2 YYDKDF (reference sequence). This CDR3 is 16 amino acids long.

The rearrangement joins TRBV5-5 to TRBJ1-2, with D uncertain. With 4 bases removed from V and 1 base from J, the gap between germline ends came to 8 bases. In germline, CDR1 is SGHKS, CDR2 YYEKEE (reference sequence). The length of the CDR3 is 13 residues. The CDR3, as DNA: TGTGCCAGCAGCGCGGTCGGTAACTATGGCTACACCTTC. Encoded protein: CASSAVGNYGYTF. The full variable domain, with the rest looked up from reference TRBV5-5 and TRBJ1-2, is DAGVTQSPTHLIKTRGQQVTLRCSPISGHKSVSWYQQVLGQGPQFIFQYYEKEERGRGNFPDRFSARQFPNYSSELNVNALLLGDSALYLCASSAVGNYGYTFGSGTRLTVV.

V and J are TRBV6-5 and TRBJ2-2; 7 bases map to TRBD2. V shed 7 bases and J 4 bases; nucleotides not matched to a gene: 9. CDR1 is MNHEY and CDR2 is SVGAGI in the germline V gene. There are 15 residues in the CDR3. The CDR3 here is CASNSRGVGTGELFF. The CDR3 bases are TGTGCCAGCAACAGCCGGGGGGTCGGCACCGGGGAGCTGTTTTTT.

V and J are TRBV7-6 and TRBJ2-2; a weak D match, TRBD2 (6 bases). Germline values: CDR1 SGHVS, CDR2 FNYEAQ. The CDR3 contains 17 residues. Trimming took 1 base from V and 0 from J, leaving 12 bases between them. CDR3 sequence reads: CASSLGVGGSNTGELFF. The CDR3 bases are TGTGCCAGCAGCTTAGGAGTGGGGGGTTCGAACACCGGGGAGCTGTTTTTT.

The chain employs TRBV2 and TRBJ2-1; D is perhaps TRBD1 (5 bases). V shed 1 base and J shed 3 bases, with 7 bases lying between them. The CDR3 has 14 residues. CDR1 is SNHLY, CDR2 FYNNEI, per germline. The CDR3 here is CASSEGQFYNEQFF. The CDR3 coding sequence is TGTGCCAGCAGTGAAGGACAGTTCTACAATGAGCAGTTCTTC.

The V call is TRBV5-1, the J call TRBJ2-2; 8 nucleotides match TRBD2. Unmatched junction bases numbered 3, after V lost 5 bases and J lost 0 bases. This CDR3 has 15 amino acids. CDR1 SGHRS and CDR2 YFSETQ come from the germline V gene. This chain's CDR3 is CASRVSGTNTGELFF. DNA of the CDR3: TGCGCCAGCAGGGTTAGCGGGACGAACACCGGGGAGCTGTTTTTT.